Shown below are 21 T cell receptor beta chains from a single sample sequenced in a study of response to subunit inactivated influenza vaccine. MiXCR was run by TCRdb on the RT-PCR reads, yielding one entry per CDR3 protein. The table has about 540,000 distinct CDR3 sequences, less than 25% seen once; the top ten hold approximately 3%. These data also featured in a second study, about T cells expressing NK-cell markers. That report notes: TCR beta cDNA was generated via 5'RACE template switching incorporating UMIs.

This specimen consisted of CD4+ T cells sorted from PBMCs, obtained 11 to 12 days after vaccination. The receptors stem from a man aged 50 or older who received an inactivated influenza vaccine.

This clonotype was seen at least ten times. The rearrangement joins TRBV12-3 or TRBV12-4 to TRBJ2-1; 10 bases fit TRBD2. The V segment lost 1 base and the J segment 7 bases; nucleotides outside the gene matches: 4. The CDR3 runs to 15 residues. This CDR3 is CASSLGLAGDNEQFF. The CDR3, as DNA: TGTGCCAGCAGTTTAGGGCTAGCGGGAGATAATGAGCAGTTCTTC.

This clonotype showed up just a few times. The CDR3 is CASSLALDSEQFF. CDR3 DNA: TGTGCCAGCAGTTTAGCGCTCGACAGCGAGCAGTTCTTC. The chain employs TRBV12-3 or TRBV12-4 and TRBJ2-1; possibly TRBD1 for D (5 bases). CDR3 size: 13 residues. Trimming stripped 0 bases from V and 10 bases from J, with 10 bases between.

The V and J genes are TRBV5-5 and TRBJ2-5; D might be TRBD1 or TRBD2, each matching 6 bases. The CDR3 length is 15 residues. V was trimmed by 4 bases and J by 4 bases, leaving 17 bases between them. Germline CDR1 reads SGHKS; CDR2 reads YYEKEE (reference sequence). The CDR3 spells CASSGGQTGRETQYF. The DNA of the CDR3 is TGTGCCAGCAGCGGGGGGCAAACGGGGCGAGAGACCCAGTACTTC.

At least ten counts were recorded for this clonotype. V usage is TRBV7-2 and J usage is TRBJ2-3, with TRBD2 as a possible D gene (7 bases). V was pared by 5 bases and J by 3 bases, with 12 bases between. The germline CDR1 and CDR2 sequences are SGHTA and FQGNSA. The CDR3 consists of 14 residues. The CDR3 here is CASSNRGGTDTQYF. The CDR3 DNA reads as TGTGCCAGCAGCAATAGGGGGGGAACAGATACGCAGTATTTT.

This clonotype was observed many times. CDR3 region: CASSTGTGHQYF. The DNA of the CDR3 is TGTGCCAGCAGCACTGGGACAGGGCACCAGTACTTC. This chain links TRBV11-2 with TRBJ2-7; 9 nucleotides agree with TRBD1. V shed 5 bases, J shed 10 bases, and the junction held 6 bases outside the gene matches. CDR3 length: 12 amino acids. The germline CDR1 and CDR2 sequences are SGHAT and FQNNGV.

CDR3 nucleotides: TGTGCCAGCAGCTTAATTATGTACGAGCAGTACTTC. Translation gives CASSLIMYEQYF. The chain joins TRBV7-2 to TRBJ2-7, with D unresolved. Per the germline V gene, CDR1 is SGHTA and CDR2 is FQGNSA. Trimming removed 2 bases from V and 4 bases from J, with 6 bases in between. The CDR3 is 12 residues long.

This clonotype has a handful of counts. V and J are TRBV5-1 and TRBJ2-1, with 8 bases identical to TRBD2. Germline V gene sequence: CDR1 SGHRS, CDR2 YFSETQ. The length of the CDR3 is 15 residues. Losses at the gene ends were 0 bases for V and 8 bases for J; bases not matched to a gene: 7. Here the CDR3 DNA reads TGCGCCAGCAGCTTGGCCCAGCGGGAGCTGGATGAGCAGTTCTTC. Protein: CASSLAQRELDEQFF. The complete variable domain, with remaining parts taken from reference TRBV5-1 and TRBJ2-1, reads KAGVTQTPRYLIKTRGQQVTLSCSPISGHRSVSWYQQTPGQGLQFLFEYFSETQRNKGNFPGRFSGRQFSNSRSEMNVSTLELGDSALYLCASSLAQRELDEQFFGPGTRLTVL.

The chain combines TRBV7-2 with TRBJ2-3, with 13 bases identical to TRBD2. CDR3 length: 18 amino acids. J was trimmed by 6 bases and V by 0 bases; bases with no gene match: 9. The germline V gene has CDR1 SGHTA and CDR2 FQGNSA. CDR3 in DNA: TGTGCCAGCAGCTTAGCGCACACTAGCGGGGGGGCTCCCGATACGCAGTATTTT. This gives the protein CASSLAHTSGGAPDTQYF.

This clonotype came up many times. V usage is TRBV12-3 or TRBV12-4 and J usage is TRBJ2-2, with D tentatively TRBD1 or TRBD2 (5 bases each). V lost 3 bases and J 3 bases, leaving 11 bases between the germline ends. CDR3 size: 15 residues. The CDR3: CASSFGTPDTGELFF. As DNA, the CDR3 is TGTGCCAGCAGTTTTGGGACCCCGGACACCGGGGAGCTGTTTTTT.

This clonotype was observed a handful of times. V gene TRBV10-2 combines with J gene TRBJ2-5, with 9 bases lining up with TRBD2. Germline V lookup: CDR1 WSHSY, CDR2 SAAADI. Trimming cost V 6 bases and J 1 base; bases outside gene matches: 9. This CDR3 has 16 residues. The CDR3 sequence is CASRKVSSGAQETQYF. Written as DNA, the CDR3 is TGCGCCAGCAGGAAGGTTTCTAGCGGGGCCCAAGAGACCCAGTACTTC.

The chain carries TRBV29-1 and TRBJ2-2; a weak D match, TRBD1 (5 bases). Trimming cost V 6 bases and J 3 bases, with 14 bases left between them. The CDR3 has 14 residues. Germline loops: CDR1 SQVTM, CDR2 ANQGSEA. The CDR3 loop reads CSVKGAMDTGELFF. The CDR3 DNA reads TGCAGCGTGAAAGGGGCCATGGACACCGGGGAGCTGTTTTTT.

The V gene is TRBV10-3, the J gene TRBJ2-5, with TRBD2 matching 9 bases. Germline V gene data show CDR1 as ENHRY and CDR2 as SYGVKD. The CDR3 is 15 amino acids. V was clipped by 4 bases and J by 2 bases; unmatched bases: 5. The CDR3 sequence is CAISGRGGTQETQYF. CDR3 nucleotide sequence: TGTGCCATCAGTGGGCGGGGGGGGACACAAGAGACCCAGTACTTC.

The V call is TRBV20-1, the J call TRBJ2-7, with D unclear. V lost 0 bases and J lost 6, with 9 bases in between. The CDR3 length is 12 residues. The germline V gene encodes CDR1 DFQATT and CDR2 SNEGSKA (reference sequence). CDR3 sequence: CSARDHLGEQYF. The CDR3 DNA follows: TGCAGTGCTAGAGACCATCTGGGCGAGCAGTACTTC.

This chain joins TRBV11-3 and TRBJ2-2; D ambiguous. The CDR3 is 15 residues long. Per germline, CDR1 SGHNT and CDR2 YENEEA. Trimming took 3 bases from V and 4 from J, leaving 12 bases between them. The DNA for the CDR3 is TGTGCCAGCAGCTTGACGGCAGTGGGCACCGGGGAGCTGTTTTTT. It specifies CASSLTAVGTGELFF.

This clonotype was counted only a few times. The rearrangement joins TRBV12-3 or TRBV12-4 to TRBJ1-6, with D perhaps TRBD1 (5 bases). The CDR3 is 14 amino acids. Trimming cost V 2 bases and J 6 bases, with 8 bases left between them. DNA of the CDR3: TGTGCCAGCAGTTTACGACAGTTTAATTCACCCCTCCACTTT. Translating it yields CASSLRQFNSPLHF.

V is TRBV4-3 and J is TRBJ2-1; D is unresolved. The CDR3 loop spans 13 amino acids. Germline CDR1 and CDR2: LGHNA and YSLEER. V dropped 3 bases and J dropped 8 bases, with 11 bases sitting between them. CDR3 residues: CASSQMLNYEQFF. CDR3 in DNA: TGCGCCAGCAGCCAGATGCTTAACTATGAGCAGTTCTTC.

There are many counts of this clonotype. V gene TRBV20-1 combines with J gene TRBJ2-1; no reliable D call. Germline CDR1 reads DFQATT; CDR2 reads SNEGSKA (reference sequence). V lost 0 bases, J lost 4 bases, and 10 bases lay in between. The CDR3 extends over 14 amino acids. DNA of the CDR3: TGCAGTGCTAGAGACGACCTGAGATACAATGAGCAGTTCTTC. It yields the protein CSARDDLRYNEQFF.

A few counts support this clonotype. The genes are TRBV5-1 and TRBJ1-3; no firm D call. The CDR3 runs 15 residues. CDR1 and CDR2 (germline): SGHRS, YFSETQ. Trimming took off 1 base at V and 7 bases at J, with 15 bases between the two ends. This chain's CDR3 is CASSLYGRNLNTIYF. The CDR3 bases are TGCGCCAGCAGCTTGTATGGCAGAAATTTGAACACCATATATTTT.

This chain connects TRBV5-1 to TRBJ2-3; perhaps TRBD1 as D (6 bases). The CDR3 is made up of 16 amino acids. The V end was cut by 0 bases, the J end by 1 base, with 12 bases between. Germline V CDR1 and CDR2: SGHRS, YFSETQ. CDR3 in DNA: TGCGCCAGCAGCTTGGCGGTACAGGGCCGCACAGATACGCAGTATTTT. Translated, it gives CASSLAVQGRTDTQYF.

This chain links TRBV20-1 with TRBJ2-7, with D perhaps being TRBD1 or TRBD2 (6 bases each). The CDR3 spans 13 residues. V lost 3 bases to trimming and J lost 4 bases, with 13 bases between them. Germline lookup yields CDR1 DFQATT and CDR2 SNEGSKA (reference sequence). CDR3 amino acids: CSASDGGGYEQYF. The CDR3, as DNA: TGCAGTGCTAGTGACGGAGGGGGGTACGAGCAGTACTTC.

A few counts support this clonotype. The genes are TRBV18 and TRBJ2-5; 11 bases are shared with TRBD2. The CDR3 extends over 17 amino acids. In germline, CDR1 is KGHSH, CDR2 LQKENI. J was trimmed by 3 bases and V by 0 bases; bases with no gene match: 6. The CDR3 nucleotides are TGTGCCAGCTCACCACCGAGTCTAGCGGGGGGAAAAGAGACCCAGTACTTC. This sequence encodes CASSPPSLAGGKETQYF. The full variable domain, rest sourced from reference TRBV18 and TRBJ2-5, is NAGVMQNPRHLVRRRGQEARLRCSPMKGHSHVYWYRQLPEEGLKFMVYLQKENIIDESGMPKERFSAEFPKEGPSILRIQQVVRGDSAAYFCASSPPSLAGGKETQYFGPGTRLLVL.